These T cell receptor beta chains were read from a single sample in a study of STAT5B mutations in CD4+ large granular lymphocyte leukemia. Libraries were prepared by immunoSEQ multiplex PCR; TCRdb keeps only in-frame clonotypes and omits some of them. Of about 32,000 clones in the sample, 60% to 80% are singletons; the top ten hold roughly 0.44%. Sample: CD4+ T cells from blood buffy coats. These receptors originate from a human donor in good health. Both conserved end residues are part of each CDR3. Each record gives: J gene, D gene, V gene, clone size, CDR3 DNA, CDR3 protein. The D gene is left open where the match is weak. Clone size is given for some rows only: seen once, a few or many times, or a class if the clone is expanded.

>TRBJ2-7|-|TRBV5-1|-
TGCGCCAGCAGCTTCGGGACCGGGGAGCAGTACTTC
CASSFGTGEQYF
>TRBJ1-3|-|TRBV19|-
TGTGCCAGTAGCGATACAGGGATCTCTGGAAACACCATATATTTT
CASSDTGISGNTIYF
>TRBJ2-7|-|TRBV19|-
TGTGCCAGTAGTGCCTACGGCTCCTACGAGCAGTACTTC
CASSAYGSYEQYF
>TRBJ2-5|TRBD1|TRBV6-4|-
TGTGCCAGCAGTCGTACCGGGACAGGGAAAGAGACCCAGTACTTC
CASSRTGTGKETQYF
>TRBJ1-6|TRBD1|TRBV2|few
TGTGCCAGCCTGGCGGGACAGGATAATTCACCCCTCCACTTT
CASLAGQDNSPLHF
>TRBJ2-3|-|TRBV1|-
TGCACCAGCAGCCACGCGGGGGGGCCGGCAGATACGCAGTATTTT
CTSSHAGGPADTQYF
>TRBJ1-1|-|TRBV10-3|-
TGTGCCATCAGGGGGACGGGGACGAACACTGAAGCTTTCTTT
CAIRGTGTNTEAFF
>TRBJ2-2|-|TRBV19|-
TGTGCCAGTAAGAGCCGGCACCTGCTAAACACCGGGGAGCTGTTTTTT
CASKSRHLLNTGELFF
>TRBJ2-7|TRBD2|TRBV7-9|-
TGTGCCAGCAGCTTGCTTGGCGGGAGCTCCTACGAGCAGTACTTC
CASSLLGGSSYEQYF
>TRBJ1-6|TRBD1|TRBV5-5|-
TGTGCCAGCAGCTTGGCTGCAGGGGGCTCCTATAATTCACCCCTCCACTTT
CASSLAAGGSYNSPLHF
>TRBJ2-3|TRBD2|TRBV5-1|-
TGCGCCAGCAGCTACCGACTAGCGGGGGGCACAGATACGCAGTATTTT
CASSYRLAGGTDTQYF
>TRBJ2-7|-|TRBV6-4|few
TGTGCCAGCAGTGTATCCTACGAGCAGTACTTC
CASSVSYEQYF
>TRBJ2-1|TRBD2|TRBV18|-
TGTGCCAGCTCACCCGATCTAGCGGGGGGGTACAATGAGCAGTTCTTC
CASSPDLAGGYNEQFF
>TRBJ2-1|TRBD2|TRBV19|-
TGTGCCAGTAGCACCTCCCTGGGACTAGCGGGGGGCAACGAGCAGTTCTTC
CASSTSLGLAGGNEQFF
>TRBJ2-7|TRBD1|TRBV28|few
TGTGCCAGCAGTTACCCCGGGACAGGAACCTACGAGCAGTACTTC
CASSYPGTGTYEQYF
>TRBJ1-3|-|TRBV21-1|few
TGTGCCAGCAGCAAAGAGGGACAGGGCAACACCATATATTTT
CASSKEGQGNTIYF
>TRBJ2-1|-|TRBV7-3|-
TGTGCCAGCAGCCCCGCAATGGGGGAGCAGTTCTTC
CASSPAMGEQFF
>TRBJ2-3|-|TRBV5-6|-
TGTGCCAGCAGCCGGGAAGGAGTGGGGAGTGATACGCAGTATTTT
CASSREGVGSDTQYF
>TRBJ1-6|TRBD1|TRBV10-2|-
TGCGCCAGCAGTGAGGGGACAGGAAGAAATTCACCCCTCCACTTT
CASSEGTGRNSPLHF
>TRBJ2-7|-|TRBV4-1|-
TGCGCCAGCAGCCAAGGGACAGTATCCTACGAGCAGTACTTC
CASSQGTVSYEQYF
>TRBJ2-1|-|TRBV28|-
TGTGCCAGCACCGGGGCGAACCTCTACAATGAGCAGTTCTTC
CASTGANLYNEQFF
>TRBJ1-2|-|TRBV10-3|-
TGTGCCATCACGGATTCGGGGGGCAACTATGGCTACACCTTC
CAITDSGGNYGYTF
>TRBJ1-2|-|TRBV2|few
TGTGCCAGCGGGGGAGGGCCTAACTATGGCTACACCTTC
CASGGGPNYGYTF
>TRBJ2-5|-|TRBV9|-
TGTGCCAGCAGCAAAATAGGGCTCGGTGGGACCCAGTACTTC
CASSKIGLGGTQYF
>TRBJ1-5|TRBD1|TRBV18|-
TGTGCCAGCTCACCAACGAGACTTGACAGGGGTCAGCCCCAGCATTTT
CASSPTRLDRGQPQHF
>TRBJ2-5|-|TRBV5-4|-
TGTGCCAGCAGCCCCGATGGAAAGACCCAGTACTTC
CASSPDGKTQYF
>TRBJ1-2|-|TRBV6-5|-
TGTGCCAGCAGTTACAGGGCGCTTACTGGGAGTGGCTACACCTTC
CASSYRALTGSGYTF
>TRBJ2-7|-|TRBV5-5|-
TGTGCCAGCAGCCCATTAGGGCAGGGGGGAGAGCAGTACTTC
CASSPLGQGGEQYF
>TRBJ2-5|-|TRBV10-3|few
TGTGCCATCAGTGAGGTCAGGCAACAGACCCAGTACTTC
CAISEVRQQTQYF
>TRBJ2-1|TRBD1|TRBV10-3|-
TGTGCCATCATGGTAACAGGGGGGTACAATGAGCAGTTCTTC
CAIMVTGGYNEQFF
>TRBJ1-4|-|TRBV9|-
TGTGCCAGCAGCGGGGCAGAATTTAATGAAAAACTGTTTTTT
CASSGAEFNEKLFF
>TRBJ2-1|TRBD2|TRBV7-2|-
TGTGCCAGCAGCTTACAACCGGGGGGGGGCAATGAGCAGTTCTTC
CASSLQPGGGNEQFF
>TRBJ2-2|-|TRBV7-8|-
TGTGCCAGCAGCTTAGATGGCTGGAACAGAGCGAACACCGGGGAGCTGTTTTTT
CASSLDGWNRANTGELFF
>TRBJ2-3|TRBD2|TRBV27|-
TGTGCCAGCAGTTTACTGGTAGCGGGGGGGCGATGGACAGATACGCAGTATTTT
CASSLLVAGGRWTDTQYF
>TRBJ2-2|TRBD1|TRBV5-4|-
TGTGCCAGCAGAGGGACAGTCAACAGCTGGGACACCGGGGAGCTGTTTTTT
CASRGTVNSWDTGELFF
>TRBJ1-4|-|TRBV7-7|few
TGTGCTAGCAGCTTAGGCGGCAGTGGTAATGAAAAACTGTTTTTT
CASSLGGSGNEKLFF
>TRBJ1-1|TRBD1|TRBV7-9|-
TGTGCCAGCAGCCCGACAGGGGAGAACACTGAAGCTTTCTTT
CASSPTGENTEAFF
>TRBJ2-1|TRBD2|TRBV6-5|once
TGTGCCAGCAGTTACCGGGGACGGGAGGTGTTCTTC
CASSYRGREVFF
>TRBJ2-2|-|TRBV19|-
TGTGCCAGTAACCCGGGCCCGGCGGGCACCGGGGAGCTGTTTTTT
CASNPGPAGTGELFF
>TRBJ1-6|TRBD1|TRBV19|few
TGTGCCAGTAGTTTTACGACAGGGAGTAATTCACCCCTCCACTTT
CASSFTTGSNSPLHF
>TRBJ2-2|-|TRBV10-3|-
TGTGCCATCAGACTAGGGAACACCGGGGAGCTGTTTTTT
CAIRLGNTGELFF
>TRBJ1-2|TRBD1|TRBV19|-
TGTGCCAGTAGTATATCGGCAGGGGGACAGGGGACCTTAAACTATGGCTACACCTTC
CASSISAGGQGTLNYGYTF
>TRBJ1-5|-|TRBV20-1|few
TGCAGTACGTCAAAGCCCCAGCATTTT
CSTSKPQHF
>TRBJ2-1|TRBD2|TRBV6-1|-
TGTGCCAGCGCCCGTTGGGCGGGGGGGGATGAGCAGTTCTTC
CASARWAGGDEQFF